This TCR beta chain was recorded in a study of blood T cell repertoires in COVID-19. Study-wide context: COVID-19 samples, acute and convalescent, were from the United States, Italy and Spain. The cDNA or gDNA used as material had been derived from T cells, B-cell-depleted T cells, or PBMCs.

Repertoires were generated with immunoSEQ multiplex PCR, while TCRdb's copy carries only in-frame clones and drops some. The sample includes some 130,000 clones, around three quarters of them seen just once. Trimming removed 6 bases from V and 4 bases from J; junction bases left unmatched: 7. This CDR3 has 15 residues. Germline V gene data show CDR1 as SNHLY and CDR2 as FYNNEI. Sequenced input: peripheral blood. This TCR was recovered from a woman older than 75 with acute or convalescent COVID-19. The genes are TRBV2 and TRBJ2-1; 9 bases agree with TRBD2. The CDR3 nucleotides are TGTGCCAGCAGGGCAACTAGCGGGCCATACAATGAGCAGTTCTTC. As protein: CASRATSGPYNEQFF.